A selection of T cell receptor beta chains follows, all from one sample in a study of blood T cell repertoires in COVID-19. Profiling relied on immunoSEQ multiplex PCR, and the TCRdb table lists in-frame clones only, not all of them. This sample carries 150,000 or so clones, over 75% of them seen once, and the ten largest clones take about 1.2%. The sequenced sample was peripheral blood. The source of these receptors is a man aged 55-75 years who had recovered from COVID-19. Each CDR3 is given with its conserved first and last residue. D genes are given only for firm matches. Clone size is given for some rows only: seen once, a few or many times, or a class if the clone is expanded.

d_call	v_call	clone_size	j_call	cdr3_aa	cdr3_nt
TRBD1	TRBV5-4	-	TRBJ1-2	CASSRQGSYGYTF	TGTGCCAGCAGCCGACAGGGTAGCTATGGCTACACCTTC
-	TRBV3-1/TRBV3-2	-	TRBJ2-7	CASSQGGLTSSEQYF	TGTGCCAGCAGCCAAGGGGGCCTCACTAGCTCCGAGCAGTACTTC
-	TRBV7-3	-	TRBJ2-6	CASSPDSTGANVLTF	TGTGCCAGCAGCCCCGACAGTACTGGGGCCAACGTCCTGACTTTC
-	TRBV4-2	-	TRBJ1-2	CASSGGPGYTF	TGTGCCAGCAGTGGAGGGCCCGGCTACACCTTC
-	TRBV6-2/TRBV6-3	-	TRBJ1-2	CASSYGGSTGRDGYTF	TGTGCCAGCAGTTACGGTGGTTCTACAGGGCGGGATGGCTACACCTTC
-	TRBV6-5	-	TRBJ1-2	CASCSRESYTF	TGTGCCAGCTGCTCCCGGGAAAGCTACACCTTC
-	TRBV6-2/TRBV6-3	-	TRBJ1-1	CASSPIYTEAFF	TGTGCCAGCAGTCCCATTTACACTGAAGCTTTCTTT
TRBD2	TRBV11-2	-	TRBJ2-1	CASSPGTSGGYNEQFF	TGTGCCAGCAGCCCTGGGACTAGCGGGGGTTACAATGAGCAGTTCTTC
TRBD1	TRBV7-9	-	TRBJ1-5	CASSHTGDVRQPQHF	TGTGCCAGCAGTCATACAGGGGACGTTCGTCAGCCCCAGCATTTT
-	TRBV19	-	TRBJ2-2	CASSGSGANTGELFF	TGTGCCAGTAGTGGCTCGGGGGCGAACACCGGGGAGCTGTTTTTT
TRBD2	TRBV6-1	-	TRBJ2-5	CASSEMTGGQQTQYF	TGTGCCAGCAGTGAAATGACGGGGGGGCAGCAGACCCAGTACTTC
TRBD2	TRBV3-1/TRBV3-2	-	TRBJ2-3	CASSRGTSGAVDTQYF	TGTGCCAGCAGCCGAGGGACTAGCGGGGCGGTAGATACGCAGTATTTT
-	TRBV12-3/TRBV12-4	-	TRBJ1-2	CASTHGGVYGYTF	TGTGCCAGCACCCACGGGGGGGTCTATGGCTACACCTTC
TRBD1	TRBV19	few	TRBJ1-2	CASWDRGQWYGYTF	TGTGCCAGTTGGGACAGGGGCCAATGGTATGGCTACACCTTC
TRBD1	TRBV18	-	TRBJ1-5	CASSRLGTGPQPQHF	TGTGCCAGCTCACGACTCGGGACAGGCCCTCAGCCCCAGCATTTT
TRBD2	TRBV19	-	TRBJ2-1	CASSRTSGSYNEQFF	TGTGCCAGTTCTCGGACTAGCGGATCCTACAATGAGCAGTTCTTC
TRBD1	TRBV19	-	TRBJ2-2	CASSGTGGSGELFF	TGTGCCAGCTCCGGGACAGGGGGCAGCGGGGAGCTGTTTTTT
-	TRBV7-3	-	TRBJ2-3	CASSSSGTSHTQYF	TGTGCCAGCAGCTCCTCCGGGACTTCTCATACGCAGTATTTT
-	TRBV10-3	-	TRBJ2-7	CAISNDQGRYEQYF	TGTGCCATCAGTAACGATCAGGGTCGGTACGAGCAGTACTTC
TRBD1	TRBV4-2	many	TRBJ1-2	CASSQYPGGDGYTF	TGTGCCAGCAGCCAATATCCAGGGGGTGATGGCTACACCTTC
TRBD1	TRBV5-1	-	TRBJ2-4	CASSIIPQGAKNIQYF	TGCGCCAGCAGCATAATCCCACAGGGGGCCAAAAACATTCAGTACTTC
-	TRBV19	-	TRBJ1-1	CASGAIAGDTEAFF	TGTGCCAGTGGGGCCATTGCTGGGGACACTGAAGCTTTCTTT
TRBD2	TRBV4-1	-	TRBJ2-3	CASSQDLGTSGGHTQYF	TGCGCCAGCAGCCAAGATCTCGGGACTAGCGGGGGCCATACGCAGTATTTT
-	TRBV6-2/TRBV6-3	-	TRBJ2-3	CASSLKDTQYF	TGTGCCAGCAGCCTAAAAGATACGCAGTATTTT
TRBD1	TRBV19	-	TRBJ2-7	CASSMAGQGNDEQYF	TGTGCCAGTAGTATGGCGGGACAGGGAAACGACGAGCAGTACTTC
-	TRBV5-1	few	TRBJ2-6	CASSLVLGGQGANVLTF	TGCGCCAGCAGCTTGGTCTTGGGTGGACAGGGGGCCAACGTCCTGACTTTC
TRBD1	TRBV19	-	TRBJ1-2	CASSSGTASNYGYTF	TGTGCCAGTAGTAGCGGGACAGCATCTAACTATGGCTACACCTTC
TRBD1	TRBV19	-	TRBJ2-7	CASSRRVGTGGGEQYF	TGTGCCAGTAGTCGCCGAGTCGGGACAGGGGGCGGCGAGCAGTACTTC
-	TRBV7-9	once	TRBJ2-7	CASSLAEGTYEQYF	TGTGCCAGCAGCTTAGCGGAGGGTACCTACGAGCAGTACTTC
-	TRBV27	-	TRBJ1-3	CASSARGGNTIYF	TGTGCCAGCAGTGCTCGGGGAGGAAACACCATATATTTT
-	TRBV1	-	TRBJ2-1	CTSSQDFRDRVYNEQFF	TGCACCAGCAGCCAAGATTTTAGGGACAGGGTCTACAATGAGCAGTTCTTC
TRBD1	TRBV6-5	few	TRBJ1-1	CASSLGQGLSAFF	TGTGCCAGCAGTCTCGGACAGGGATTGTCCGCTTTCTTT
TRBD1	TRBV19	once	TRBJ1-6	CASKTTGVDSPLHF	TGTGCCAGCAAGACGACAGGGGTGGATTCACCCCTCCACTTT
-	TRBV6-2/TRBV6-3	-	TRBJ1-6	CASSYSRGHGGPLHF	TGTGCCAGCAGTTACTCGAGGGGACATGGGGGACCCCTCCACTTT
-	TRBV5-1	-	TRBJ1-1	CASSLAAGDGDEAFF	TGCGCCAGCAGCTTGGCCGCCGGGGATGGGGATGAAGCTTTCTTT
TRBD1	TRBV19	-	TRBJ2-3	CASSTPRTGIEGTQYF	TGTGCCAGTAGTACTCCCAGGACAGGGATCGAGGGTACGCAGTATTTT
-	TRBV30	-	TRBJ1-1	CAWSTQSGTEAFF	TGTGCCTGGAGTACACAATCTGGCACTGAAGCTTTCTTT
TRBD1	TRBV2	-	TRBJ1-4	CASRPGGDREKLFF	TGTGCCAGCCGTCCCGGGGGGGACAGAGAAAAACTGTTTTTT
-	TRBV18	-	TRBJ1-1	CASSPSAESTEAFF	TGTGCCAGCTCACCGAGCGCTGAGAGCACTGAAGCTTTCTTT
-	TRBV5-4	-	TRBJ1-5	CASSLGPDQPQHF	TGTGCCAGCAGCTTGGGCCCGGATCAGCCCCAGCATTTT
-	TRBV3-1/TRBV3-2	-	TRBJ1-6	CASSQGNGGGNSPLHF	TGTGCCAGCAGCCAAGGTAACGGGGGAGGTAATTCACCCCTCCACTTT
TRBD1	TRBV5-1	-	TRBJ1-1	CASSPMTGGADEAFF	TGCGCCAGCAGCCCAATGACAGGGGGCGCCGATGAAGCTTTCTTT